The rows below give T cell receptor beta chains drawn from one sample of a study of tumor-infiltrating lymphocytes in primary liver carcinoma. TCRdb called the multiplex PCR reads again in MiXCR, with one record for every CDR3 protein. This table holds under 50,000 distinct CDR3 sequences, less than 75% found once. What was sequenced was liver tumor tissue from sampling region 5. The receptors originated from a man aged 40-49 years with primary liver carcinoma and hepatitis B virus infection. The CDR3 runs from the conserved cysteine through the conserved F or W. Fields, in order: J gene, D gene, V gene, clone size, CDR3 DNA, CDR3 protein. The D gene is left open where the match is weak. The size entry is marked missing in some rows and otherwise reads once, few, many or a size class.

TRBJ1-3 . TRBV6-5 . TGTGCCAGCAGTAACAGGGCTGGAAACATCATATATTTT CASSNRAGNIIYF
TRBJ1-4 . TRBV30 many TGTGCCTGGAGTCTAATCTACGGACTGGTTAATGAAAAACTGTTTTTT CAWSLIYGLVNEKLFF
TRBJ2-3 . TRBV19 . TGTGCCAGTAGACCTCATACAGGAGATACGCAGTATTTT CASRPHTGDTQYF
TRBJ2-7 . TRBV25-1 . TGTGGCAGCAGTTTCGGCTACGAGCGGTACTTC CGSSFGYERYF
TRBJ1-6 . TRBV5-1 many TGCGCCAGCAGCCCCCTGGAGACAGTCTATAATTCACCCCTCCACTTT CASSPLETVYNSPLHF
TRBJ1-2 TRBD1 TRBV12-3/TRBV12-4 many TGTGCCAGCAGCTGGGGACAGGGGGCCGGTGGCTACACCTTC CASSWGQGAGGYTF
TRBJ1-6 . TRBV20-1 . TGCAGTGCTGTTGACAGTAATTCACCACTCCACTTT CSAVDSNSPLHF
TRBJ1-5 . TRBV11-3 . TGTGCCGGTAGCTCCCAGACCGCCAGCAATCAGCCCCAGCATTTT CAGSSQTASNQPQHF
TRBJ2-7 . TRBV29-1 . TGCAGCGTTGATGGGTCGTTAGCAAACGAGCATTACTTC CSVDGSLANEHYF
TRBJ1-6 . TRBV4-1 . TGCGCCTGCAGCCAAGGGCATCTCGGCTCACCCCTCCACTTT CACSQGHLGSPLHF
TRBJ2-3 . TRBV4-1 once TGCGTCAACAGCCCGCGGGGCACAGATACGCAGTATTTT CVNSPRGTDTQYF
TRBJ1-2 . TRBV29-1 . . CNGNFQGAYGCTF
TRBJ1-6 TRBD1 TRBV6-5 . TGTGCCAGCACTTTGACAGGGGATCCTAATTCACCTCTCCACTTT CASTLTGDPNSPLHF
TRBJ1-5 . TRBV6-6 . TGTGTCAGCAGTTACCGAATAGAGTATAGCAATCAGCCCCACCATTTT CVSSYRIEYSNQPHHF
TRBJ2-1 TRBD2 TRBV12-3/TRBV12-4 many TGTGCCAGCAGTAAACTAGCGGGGGTCAATGAGCAGTTCTTC CASSKLAGVNEQFF
TRBJ1-5 TRBD1 TRBV6-6 . TGTGCCAGCAGTTACGCCTGGACAGGGAATAGCAATCAGCCCCAGCACTTT CASSYAWTGNSNQPQHF
TRBJ1-1 . TRBV11-3 . TGTGCTAGCAGCCTAGCATGGGGGACTGAAGCTTTCTTT CASSLAWGTEAFF
TRBJ1-2 . TRBV6-5 . TGTGCCGGCACCCAGACAACTAACTATGGCTACACCTTC CAGTQTTNYGYTF
TRBJ2-2 TRBD1 TRBV20-1 few TGCAGTGCTTCCCCCGGGACAGGGAACACCGGGGAGCTGTTTTTT CSASPGTGNTGELFF
TRBJ2-2 . TRBV28 . TGTGCCAGCAGGCTAGGGGGGGCCGGGGGGCTGTTTTTT CASRLGGAGGLFF
TRBJ2-3 TRBD2 TRBV12-3/TRBV12-4 many TGTGCCAGCAGTTTTTTACTAGCGGGAGTGGATACGCAGTATTTT CASSFLLAGVDTQYF
TRBJ2-3 . TRBV30 . TGTGCCTGGAGTGTACGGGCAGGGACAGATACGCAGTATTTT CAWSVRAGTDTQYF
TRBJ1-2 TRBD1 TRBV12-3/TRBV12-4 . TGTGCCAGCAGTTCCCCCCGTGGACAGGGCCACTATGGCTACACCTTC CASSSPRGQGHYGYTF
TRBJ2-2 . TRBV29-1 . TGCATCGTTGAAATTAGTGGGGGAGCTAGCACCGGGGAGCTGTATTTT CIVEISGGASTGELYF
TRBJ2-7 . TRBV28 . TGTGCCGGCAGCTCCCTCCGAGAGGGTTACTCCTACGAGCAGTACTTC CAGSSLREGYSYEQYF
TRBJ1-2 . TRBV4-1 . TGCGCCAGCAGTCAGTCAATGTCGGCCGTCTATGACTACACCTTC CASSQSMSAVYDYTF
TRBJ2-4 . TRBV7-8 many TGTGCCAGCAGCCTCGTGGAAAACATTCAGTACTTC CASSLVENIQYF
TRBJ2-1 . TRBV29-1 medium-sized TGCAGCGTTCACCAGGTCGGTGAGCAGTTCTTC CSVHQVGEQFF
TRBJ2-2 . TRBV20-1 . TGCAGTGTCCGGGAGAAAGGAGCCCGGGAGCTGTTTTTT CSVREKGARELFF
TRBJ2-7 TRBD1 TRBV11-2 . TGTGCCAGCAGCCCCCCCCGGACAGGGTACGTCTACAAGCGATACTTC CASSPPRTGYVYKRYF
TRBJ1-1 TRBD1 TRBV10-2 many TGCGCCAGCAGCGGACAGGGGGCAGATGAAGCTTTCTTT CASSGQGADEAFF
TRBJ2-3 TRBD2 TRBV10-3 . TGTGCCATCAGTCCTGGCTCTAGCGGGTTCTCAGATATGCAGTGTTTT CAISPGSSGFSDMQCF
TRBJ2-1 TRBD2 TRBV29-1 . TGCAGCGCTATAGACAGCGGGAGAGGGGATGAGCAGTTCTTC CSAIDSGRGDEQFF
TRBJ1-2 . TRBV29-1 . TGCAGCAACAGAGAACAGGGTCGCGCATCTGGGTACACCTTC CSNREQGRASGYTF
TRBJ1-1 . TRBV6-1 many TGTGCCAGCAGTGGCCGGGACACTGACTTCGGATATGGTGAAGCTTTCTTT CASSGRDTDFGYGEAFF
TRBJ2-7 . TRBV4-2 . TGTGCCAGCAGCCATCTTCTGGCCCACGAGCACTACTTC CASSHLLAHEHYF
TRBJ2-1 TRBD2 TRBV7-8 medium-sized TGTGCCAGCAGCCCAGGACTAGCGGATTACAATGAGCAGTTCTTC CASSPGLADYNEQFF
TRBJ1-5 . TRBV20-1 . TGCAGTGCTAGGGCCAGAGAGAGGTTAATCCAGCCCCAGCATTTT CSARARERLIQPQHF
TRBJ2-7 . TRBV11-2 . TGTGCCATCAGCTTAAATGCTGCCTATGAGCAGTACTTC CAISLNAAYEQYF
TRBJ2-3 TRBD2 TRBV29-1 many TGCAGCGTGGCGGCGGGGGGAGACACAGATACGCAGTATTTT CSVAAGGDTDTQYF
TRBJ2-1 TRBD1 TRBV28 . TGTGTCAGCAGTACCCCGGGACAGGGGGCGAGTAATGAGCAGTTCTTC CVSSTPGQGASNEQFF
TRBJ1-3 . TRBV11-2 . TGTGCCTCAGCCCCGGGAGCTTGGAACACCATATATTTT CASAPGAWNTIYF
TRBJ1-4 . TRBV6-5 . TGTGCCAGCAATTCAACTGCAACTAATGAAAAACTGTTTTTT CASNSTATNEKLFF
TRBJ2-7 TRBD2 TRBV5-1 many TGCGCCAGCAGCCCTAGGACTAGCGGTCAACGTTACGAGCAGTACTTC CASSPRTSGQRYEQYF